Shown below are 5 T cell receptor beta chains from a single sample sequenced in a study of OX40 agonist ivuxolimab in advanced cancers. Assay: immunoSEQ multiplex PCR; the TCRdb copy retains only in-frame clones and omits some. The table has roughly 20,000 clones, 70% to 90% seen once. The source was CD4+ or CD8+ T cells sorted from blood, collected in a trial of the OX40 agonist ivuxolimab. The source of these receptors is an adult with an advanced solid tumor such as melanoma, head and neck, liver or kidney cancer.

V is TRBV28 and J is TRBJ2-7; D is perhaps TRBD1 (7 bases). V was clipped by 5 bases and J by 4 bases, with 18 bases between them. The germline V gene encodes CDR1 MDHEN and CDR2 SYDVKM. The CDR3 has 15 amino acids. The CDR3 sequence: CASSHEEGAQYEQYF. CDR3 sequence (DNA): TGTGCCAGCAGTCATGAGGAGGGGGCACAGTACGAGCAGTACTTC.

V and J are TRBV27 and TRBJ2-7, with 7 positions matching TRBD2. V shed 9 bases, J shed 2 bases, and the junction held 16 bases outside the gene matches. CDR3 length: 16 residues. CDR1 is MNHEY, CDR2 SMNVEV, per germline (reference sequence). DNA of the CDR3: TGTGCCAGTGGGGGGGGTCTAGCGGACGATCCCTACGAGCAGTACTTC. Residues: CASGGGLADDPYEQYF.

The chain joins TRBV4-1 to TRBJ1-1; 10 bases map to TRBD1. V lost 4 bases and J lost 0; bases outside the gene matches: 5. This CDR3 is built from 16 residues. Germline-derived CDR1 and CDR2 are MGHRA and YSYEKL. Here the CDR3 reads CASSLRQGAMNTEAFF. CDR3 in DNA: TGCGCCAGCAGCCTCCGACAGGGGGCGATGAACACTGAAGCTTTCTTT.

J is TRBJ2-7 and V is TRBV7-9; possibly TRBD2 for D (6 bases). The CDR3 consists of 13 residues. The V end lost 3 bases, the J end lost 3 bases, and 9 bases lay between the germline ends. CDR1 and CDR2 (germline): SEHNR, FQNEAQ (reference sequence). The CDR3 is CASSLGLGYEQYF. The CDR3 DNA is TGTGCCAGCAGCTTGGGACTTGGCTACGAGCAGTACTTC.

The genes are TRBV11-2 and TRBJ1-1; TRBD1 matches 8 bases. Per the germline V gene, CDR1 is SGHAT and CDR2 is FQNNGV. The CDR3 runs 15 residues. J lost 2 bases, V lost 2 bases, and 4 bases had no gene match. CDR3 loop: CASSLTTGGNTEAFF. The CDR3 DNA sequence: TGTGCCAGCAGCTTAACAACAGGGGGTAACACTGAAGCTTTCTTT.